These T cell receptor beta chains were read from a single sample in a study of T cell responses to AZD1222 COVID-19 vaccine. Profiled with immunoSEQ multiplex PCR; TCRdb holds only in-frame clones, not every one. The sample lists 90,000 or so clones, around 89% occurring once. The sequences come from peripheral blood, collected 28 days after the second AZD1222 dose. Source of these receptors: an adult who received the AZD1222 COVID-19 vaccine. Each CDR3 is given with its conserved first and last residue. A D gene is named only where the DNA matches it firmly. A row's size may be missing; if present it is once, few, many or a size class.

.	.	TRBV30	TRBJ1-1	CAWNRGARNGEAFF	TGTGCCTGGAATCGGGGGGCGAGGAACGGTGAAGCTTTCTTT
.	.	TRBV7-3	TRBJ2-3	CASSFSSLGGRDTQYF	TGTGCCAGCTCTTTCTCGTCCCTGGGGGGGCGAGACACGCAGTATTTT
few	.	TRBV18	TRBJ1-2	CASSPAGGDGYTF	TGTGCCAGCTCCCCAGCCGGGGGGGACGGCTACACCTTC
.	.	TRBV28	TRBJ1-6	CASSLDTDQASPLHF	TGTGCCAGCAGCCTCGACACAGATCAAGCTTCACCCCTCCACTTT
.	TRBD1	TRBV7-9	TRBJ2-7	CASSPGGQGVAFYSYEQYF	TGTGCCAGCAGCCCAGGGGGACAGGGGGTAGCTTTTTACTCCTACGAGCAGTACTTC
once	TRBD1	TRBV3-1/TRBV3-2	TRBJ2-2	CASSQDLGISTGATNTGELFF	TGTGCCAGCAGCCAAGATCTGGGGATATCCACAGGGGCCACGAACACCGGGGAGCTGTTTTTT
.	.	TRBV12-3/TRBV12-4	TRBJ1-2	CASTLLAAGYTF	TGTGCCAGCACTCTTCTCGCGGCGGGCTACACCTTC
.	TRBD2	TRBV9	TRBJ2-3	CASSKRTSGETDTQYF	TGTGCCAGCAGCAAGCGGACTAGCGGGGAGACAGATACGCAGTATTTT
.	.	TRBV10-3	TRBJ2-7	CAIMGGSSYEQYF	TGTGCCATCATGGGGGGTAGCTCCTACGAGCAGTACTTC
once	TRBD2	TRBV27	TRBJ2-7	CASSLPSGLAGGFEQYF	TGTGCCAGCAGTTTACCTTCCGGACTAGCGGGGGGTTTCGAGCAGTACTTC
.	.	TRBV4-1	TRBJ1-5	CASSQDAPHVGNQPQHF	TGCGCCAGCAGCCAAGATGCGCCCCATGTGGGCAATCAGCCCCAGCATTTT
.	TRBD1	TRBV27	TRBJ1-2	CASSLEGQGDYGYTF	TGTGCCAGCAGTTTAGAGGGACAGGGCGACTATGGCTACACCTTC
.	TRBD1	TRBV30	TRBJ1-6	CAWSTTPDRSHNSPLHF	TGTGCCTGGAGTACTACGCCGGACAGGAGTCATAATTCACCCCTCCACTTT
.	.	TRBV28	TRBJ1-1	CASSPGLNTEAFF	TGTGCCAGCAGTCCCGGCCTGAACACTGAAGCTTTCTTT